The T cell receptor (beta chain) under discussion was sequenced for a study of T cell changes during pregnancy in multiple sclerosis. Germline CDR1 reads MRHNA; CDR2 reads SNTAGT. This CDR3 comprises 15 residues. The V and J ends lost 7 bases and 5 bases, in that order; junction bases with no gene match: 9. The repertoire was sequenced with immunoSEQ multiplex PCR; TCRdb's copy has only in-frame clones and lacks some. The repertoire includes tens of thousands of clones, nearly 90% of them detected once, and more than 0.9% sits in the top ten. This receptor was identified in a female donor with multiple sclerosis, enrolled in a pregnancy study. The rearrangement joins TRBV6-4 to TRBJ2-1, with TRBD2 matching over 9 bases. The source material was CD4+ T cells from peripheral blood mononuclear cells, sampled after pregnancy. The CDR3 DNA reads as TGTGCCAGCAAGACGCGGACTAGCGCGGACAATGAGCAGTTCTTC. Amino acids: CASKTRTSADNEQFF.